This entry features one TCR beta chain sequence. Looked up from germline, CDR1 is MGHRA and CDR2 is YSYEKL. V lost 2 bases, J lost 1 base, and 14 bases lay in between. The CDR3 has 16 amino acids. The data derive from a study of blood T cell repertoires in COVID-19. TCRdb keeps only in-frame clones here, not all; method: immunoSEQ multiplex PCR. The profile covers some 90,000 clones, with 86% appearing a single time and 18% taken by the ten largest. The origin of this receptor is a woman older than 75 with acute or convalescent COVID-19. Sequencing was done on a sample of peripheral blood. The chain couples TRBV4-1 to TRBJ1-1; D perhaps matches TRBD1 (6 bases). This CDR3 reads CASSQPLGQRNTEAFF. Written as DNA, the CDR3 is TGCGCCAGCAGCCAACCTCTGGGACAACGGAACACTGAAGCTTTCTTT.